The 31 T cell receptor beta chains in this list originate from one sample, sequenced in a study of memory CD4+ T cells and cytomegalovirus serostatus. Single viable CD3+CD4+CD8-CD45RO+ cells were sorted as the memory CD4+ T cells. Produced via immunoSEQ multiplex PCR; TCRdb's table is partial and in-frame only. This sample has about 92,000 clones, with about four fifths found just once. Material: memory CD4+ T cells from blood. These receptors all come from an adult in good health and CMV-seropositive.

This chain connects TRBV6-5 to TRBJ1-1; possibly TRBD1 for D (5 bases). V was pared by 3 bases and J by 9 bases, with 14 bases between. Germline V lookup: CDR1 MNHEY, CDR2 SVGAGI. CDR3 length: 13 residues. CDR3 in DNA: TGTGCCAGCAGTTATGCATACCAGGGTAAAGCTTTCTTT. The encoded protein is CASSYAYQGKAFF.

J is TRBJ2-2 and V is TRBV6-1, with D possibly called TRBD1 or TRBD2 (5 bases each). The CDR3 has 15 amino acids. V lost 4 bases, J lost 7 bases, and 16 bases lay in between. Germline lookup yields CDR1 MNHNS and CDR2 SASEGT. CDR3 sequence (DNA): TGTGCCAGCAGTGTTCGGGACGTTCCAATCGGGGAGCTGTTTTTT. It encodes CASSVRDVPIGELFF.

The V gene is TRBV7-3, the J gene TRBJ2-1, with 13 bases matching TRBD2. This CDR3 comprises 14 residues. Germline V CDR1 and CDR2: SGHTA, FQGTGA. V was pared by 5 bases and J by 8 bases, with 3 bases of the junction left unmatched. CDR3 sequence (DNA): TGTGCCAGCAGCCTAGGACTAGCGGGGGATGAGCAGTTCTTC. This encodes CASSLGLAGDEQFF.

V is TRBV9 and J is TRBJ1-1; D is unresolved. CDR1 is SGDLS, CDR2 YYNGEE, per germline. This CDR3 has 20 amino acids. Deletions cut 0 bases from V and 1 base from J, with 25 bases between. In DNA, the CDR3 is TGTGCCAGCAGCGTAGCTCGCACTAGCGACACCAAACCAACGAACACTGAAGCTTTCTTT. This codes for CASSVARTSDTKPTNTEAFF.

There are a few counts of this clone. CDR3 bases: TGTGCCAGCAGCCCGGGACAGGACGAGCAGTACTTC. It translates to CASSPGQDEQYF. The chain employs TRBV5-6 and TRBJ2-7; 8 bases line up with TRBD1. V was pared by 4 bases and J by 5 bases, with 2 bases of the junction left unmatched. This CDR3 is built from 12 residues. From germline, CDR1 is SGHDT and CDR2 YYEEEE.

The CDR3 region has the DNA TGCGCCAGCAGCAAACGACAGGGAAGCGGAGGGAATGAGCAGTTCTTC. It yields the protein CASSKRQGSGGNEQFF. The J gene is TRBJ2-1, the V gene TRBV4-3; perhaps TRBD1 as D (7 bases). CDR1 is LGHNA, CDR2 YSLEER, per germline. The germline V and J ends were trimmed by 5 bases and 7 bases, with 21 bases remaining between them. This CDR3 is 16 amino acids long.

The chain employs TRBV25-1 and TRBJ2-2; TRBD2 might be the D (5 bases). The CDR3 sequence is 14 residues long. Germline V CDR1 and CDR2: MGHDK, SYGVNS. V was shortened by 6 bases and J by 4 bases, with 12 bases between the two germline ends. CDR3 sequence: CASREGLTTGELFF. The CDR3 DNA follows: TGTGCCAGCAGGGAAGGACTTACCACCGGGGAGCTGTTTTTT.

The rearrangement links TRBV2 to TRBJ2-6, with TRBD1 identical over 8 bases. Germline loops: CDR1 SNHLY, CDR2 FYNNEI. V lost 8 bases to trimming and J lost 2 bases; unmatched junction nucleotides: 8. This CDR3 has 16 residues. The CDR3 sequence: CASRKTGDAGANVLTF. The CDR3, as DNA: TGTGCCAGCCGCAAGACAGGGGACGCTGGGGCCAACGTCCTGACTTTC.

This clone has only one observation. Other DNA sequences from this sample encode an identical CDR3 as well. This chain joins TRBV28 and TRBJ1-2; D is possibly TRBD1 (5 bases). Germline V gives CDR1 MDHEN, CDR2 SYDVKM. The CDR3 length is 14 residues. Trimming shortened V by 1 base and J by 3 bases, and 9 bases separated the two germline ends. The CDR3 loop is CASSLSGADYGYTF. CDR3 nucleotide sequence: TGTGCCAGCAGTTTATCCGGGGCGGACTATGGCTACACCTTC.

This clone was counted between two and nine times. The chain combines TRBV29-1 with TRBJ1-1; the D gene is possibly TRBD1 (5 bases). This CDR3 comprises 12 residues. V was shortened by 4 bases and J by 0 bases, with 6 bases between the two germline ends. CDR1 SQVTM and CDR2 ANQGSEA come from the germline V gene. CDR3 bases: TGCAGCGTTGCCAGGGTGAACACTGAAGCTTTCTTT. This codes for CSVARVNTEAFF.

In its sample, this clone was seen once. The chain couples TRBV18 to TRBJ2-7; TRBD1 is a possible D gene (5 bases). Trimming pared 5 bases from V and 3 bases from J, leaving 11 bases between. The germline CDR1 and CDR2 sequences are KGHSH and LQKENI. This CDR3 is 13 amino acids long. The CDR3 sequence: CASSSGFGYEQYF. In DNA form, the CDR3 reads TGTGCCAGCTCATCAGGGTTCGGCTACGAGCAGTACTTC.

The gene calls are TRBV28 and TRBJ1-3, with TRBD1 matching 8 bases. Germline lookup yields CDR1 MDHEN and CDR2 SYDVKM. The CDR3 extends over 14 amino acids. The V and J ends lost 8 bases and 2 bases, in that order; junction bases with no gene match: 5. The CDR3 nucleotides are TGTGCCAGCCGAACAGGGGGACCTGGAAACACCATATATTTT. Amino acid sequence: CASRTGGPGNTIYF.

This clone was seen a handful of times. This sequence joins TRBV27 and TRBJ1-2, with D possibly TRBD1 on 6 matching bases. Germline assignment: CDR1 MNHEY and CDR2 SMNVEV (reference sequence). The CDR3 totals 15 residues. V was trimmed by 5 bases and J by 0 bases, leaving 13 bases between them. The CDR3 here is CASSNLGHPNYGYTF. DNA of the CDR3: TGTGCCAGCAGTAACCTGGGACACCCTAACTATGGCTACACCTTC.

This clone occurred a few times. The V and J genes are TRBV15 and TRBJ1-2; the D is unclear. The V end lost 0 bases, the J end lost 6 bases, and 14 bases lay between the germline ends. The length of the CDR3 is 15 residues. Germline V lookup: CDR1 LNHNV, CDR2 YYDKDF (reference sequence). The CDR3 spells CATSRDGRTEDGYTF. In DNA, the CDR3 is TGTGCCACCAGCAGAGATGGTCGGACTGAGGATGGCTACACCTTC.

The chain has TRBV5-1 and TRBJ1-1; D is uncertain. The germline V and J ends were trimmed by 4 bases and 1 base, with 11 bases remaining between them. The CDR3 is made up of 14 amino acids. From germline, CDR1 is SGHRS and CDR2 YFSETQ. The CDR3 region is CASSPLWGNTEAFF. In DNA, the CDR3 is TGCGCCAGCAGCCCCCTCTGGGGGAACACTGAAGCTTTCTTT.

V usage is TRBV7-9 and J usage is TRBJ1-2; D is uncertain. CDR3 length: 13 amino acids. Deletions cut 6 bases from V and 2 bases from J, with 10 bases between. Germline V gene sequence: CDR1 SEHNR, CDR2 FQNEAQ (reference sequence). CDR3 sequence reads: CASSFRGNYGYTF. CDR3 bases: TGTGCCAGCAGTTTCCGGGGAAACTATGGCTACACCTTC.

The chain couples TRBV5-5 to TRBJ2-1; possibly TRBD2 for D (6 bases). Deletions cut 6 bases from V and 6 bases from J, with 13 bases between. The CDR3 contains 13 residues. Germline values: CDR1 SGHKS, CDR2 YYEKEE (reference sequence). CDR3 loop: CASTAGTLNEQFF. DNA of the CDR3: TGTGCCAGCACGGCCGGGACTCTCAATGAGCAGTTCTTC.

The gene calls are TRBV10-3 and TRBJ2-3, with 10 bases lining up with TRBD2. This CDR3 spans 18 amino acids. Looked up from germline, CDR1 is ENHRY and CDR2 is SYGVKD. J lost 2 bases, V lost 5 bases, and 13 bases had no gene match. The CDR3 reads CAISTRTSGSSSTDTQYF. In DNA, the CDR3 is TGTGCCATCAGTACCCGGACTAGCGGTTCGAGCTCCACAGATACGCAGTATTTT.

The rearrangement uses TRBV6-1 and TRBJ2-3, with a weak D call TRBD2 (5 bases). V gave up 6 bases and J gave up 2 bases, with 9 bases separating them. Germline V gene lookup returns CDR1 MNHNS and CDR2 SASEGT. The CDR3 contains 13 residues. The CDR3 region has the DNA TGTGCCAGCAGCTACCGGGACACAGATACGCAGTATTTT. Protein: CASSYRDTDTQYF.

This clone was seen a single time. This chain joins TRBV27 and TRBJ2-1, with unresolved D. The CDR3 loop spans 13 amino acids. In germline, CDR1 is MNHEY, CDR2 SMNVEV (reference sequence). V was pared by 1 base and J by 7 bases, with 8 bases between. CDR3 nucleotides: TGTGCCAGCAGTTTATACCCCTGGAATGAGCAGTTCTTC. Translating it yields CASSLYPWNEQFF.

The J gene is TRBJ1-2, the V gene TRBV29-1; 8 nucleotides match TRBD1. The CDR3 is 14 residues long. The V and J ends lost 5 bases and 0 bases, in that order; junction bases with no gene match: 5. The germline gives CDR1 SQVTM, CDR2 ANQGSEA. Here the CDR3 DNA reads TGCAGCGTTACCAGGACAGGGACTAACTATGGCTACACCTTC. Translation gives CSVTRTGTNYGYTF.

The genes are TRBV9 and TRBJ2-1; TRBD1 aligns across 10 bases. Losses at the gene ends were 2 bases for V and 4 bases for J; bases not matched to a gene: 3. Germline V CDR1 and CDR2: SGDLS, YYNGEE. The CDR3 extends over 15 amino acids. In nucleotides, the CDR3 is TGTGCCAGCAGCGTGACAGGGGGCGAGTACAATGAGCAGTTCTTC. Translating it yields CASSVTGGEYNEQFF. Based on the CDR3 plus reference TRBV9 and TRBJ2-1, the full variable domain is DSGVTQTPKHLITATGQRVTLRCSPRSGDLSVYWYQQSLDQGLQFLIQYYNGEERAKGNILERFSAQQFPDLHSELNLSSLELGDSALYFCASSVTGGEYNEQFFGPGTRLTVL.

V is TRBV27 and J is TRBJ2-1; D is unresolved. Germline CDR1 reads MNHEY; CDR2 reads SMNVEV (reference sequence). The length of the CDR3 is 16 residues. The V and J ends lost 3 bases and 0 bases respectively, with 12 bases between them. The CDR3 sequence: CASSFTRPGSYNEQFF. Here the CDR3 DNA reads TGTGCCAGCAGTTTTACAAGACCCGGCTCCTACAATGAGCAGTTCTTC.

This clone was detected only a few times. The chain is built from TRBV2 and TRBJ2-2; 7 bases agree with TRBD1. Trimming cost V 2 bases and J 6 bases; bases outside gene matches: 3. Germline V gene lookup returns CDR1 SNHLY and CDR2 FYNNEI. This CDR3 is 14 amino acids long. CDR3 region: CASSERQGAGELFF. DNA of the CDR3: TGTGCCAGCAGTGAACGGCAGGGGGCCGGGGAGCTGTTTTTT.

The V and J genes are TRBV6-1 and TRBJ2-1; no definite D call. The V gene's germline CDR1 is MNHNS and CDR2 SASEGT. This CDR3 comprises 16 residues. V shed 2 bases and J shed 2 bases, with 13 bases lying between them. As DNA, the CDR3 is TGTGCCAGCAGTGAAATAACGGATCCAACCTACAATGAGCAGTTCTTC. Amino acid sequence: CASSEITDPTYNEQFF.

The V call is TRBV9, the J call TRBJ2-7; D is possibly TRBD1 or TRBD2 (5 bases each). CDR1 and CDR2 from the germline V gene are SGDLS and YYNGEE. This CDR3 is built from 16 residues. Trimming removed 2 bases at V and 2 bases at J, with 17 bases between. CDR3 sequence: CASSVGPDRGPYEQYF. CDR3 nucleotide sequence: TGTGCCAGCAGCGTGGGGCCTGACAGAGGGCCCTACGAGCAGTACTTC.

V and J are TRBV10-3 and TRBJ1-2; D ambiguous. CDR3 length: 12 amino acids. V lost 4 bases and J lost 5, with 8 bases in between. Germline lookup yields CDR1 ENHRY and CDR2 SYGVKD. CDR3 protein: CAISVAQYGYTF. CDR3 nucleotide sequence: TGTGCCATCAGTGTGGCCCAGTATGGCTACACCTTC.

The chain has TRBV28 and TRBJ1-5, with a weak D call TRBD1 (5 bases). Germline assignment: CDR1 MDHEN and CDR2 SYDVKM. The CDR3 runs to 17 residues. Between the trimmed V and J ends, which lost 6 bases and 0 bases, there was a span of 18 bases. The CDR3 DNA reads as TGTGCCAGCAGGGCCTTGGGACTCGGCTATAGCAATCAGCCCCAGCATTTT. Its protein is CASRALGLGYSNQPQHF.

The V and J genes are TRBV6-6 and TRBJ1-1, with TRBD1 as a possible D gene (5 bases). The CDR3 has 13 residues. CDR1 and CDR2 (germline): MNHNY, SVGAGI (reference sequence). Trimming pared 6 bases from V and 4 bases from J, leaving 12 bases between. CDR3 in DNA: TGTGCCAGCAGCACGGGGGGGAGCACTGAAGCTTTCTTT. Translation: CASSTGGSTEAFF.

DNA of the CDR3: TGTGCCAGCAGCTTAGGGTGGGGGGGACGGATTAGCAATCAGCCCCAGCATTTT. Amino acid sequence: CASSLGWGGRISNQPQHF. The chain carries TRBV7-2 and TRBJ1-5, with D possibly TRBD1 on 5 matching bases. V lost 1 base and J lost 0, with 16 bases in between. This CDR3 spans 18 amino acids. Germline V lookup: CDR1 SGHTA, CDR2 FQGNSA.

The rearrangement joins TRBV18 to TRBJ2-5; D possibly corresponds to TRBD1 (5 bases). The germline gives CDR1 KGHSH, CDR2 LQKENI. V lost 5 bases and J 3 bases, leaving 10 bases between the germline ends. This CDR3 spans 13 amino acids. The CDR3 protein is CASSSYRKETQYF. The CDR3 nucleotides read TGTGCCAGCTCATCTTACAGGAAAGAGACCCAGTACTTC. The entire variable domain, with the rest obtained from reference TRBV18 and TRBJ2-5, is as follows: NAGVMQNPRHLVRRRGQEARLRCSPMKGHSHVYWYRQLPEEGLKFMVYLQKENIIDESGMPKERFSAEFPKEGPSILRIQQVVRGDSAAYFCASSSYRKETQYFGPGTRLLVL.